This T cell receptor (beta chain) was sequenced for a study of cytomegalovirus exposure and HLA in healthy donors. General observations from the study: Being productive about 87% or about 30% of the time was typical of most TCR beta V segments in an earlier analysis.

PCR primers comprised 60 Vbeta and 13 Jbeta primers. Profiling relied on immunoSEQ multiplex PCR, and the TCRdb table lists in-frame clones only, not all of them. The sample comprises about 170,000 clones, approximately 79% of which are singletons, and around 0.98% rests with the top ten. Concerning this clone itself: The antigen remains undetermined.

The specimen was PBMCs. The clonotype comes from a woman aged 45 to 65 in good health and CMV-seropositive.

The CDR3 sequence: CASSAYGTGERRYGYTF. The CDR3 nucleotides read TGTGCCAGCAGTGCCTACGGGACAGGGGAGAGGAGGTATGGCTACACCTTC. This sequence joins TRBV27 and TRBJ1-2, with 10 bases that match TRBD1. The CDR3 covers 17 residues. The germline V gene encodes CDR1 MNHEY and CDR2 SMNVEV (reference sequence). Trimming removed 5 bases from V and 5 bases from J; junction bases left unmatched: 14.